The source of this T cell receptor (beta chain) is a study of blood T cell repertoires in COVID-19. Study overall: Sources were T cells, B-cell-depleted T cells, or PBMCs; the material itself was cDNA or gDNA.

Authors' data handling: From reference gene primer amplification, estimates of nucleated cell counts were derived. Measured with immunoSEQ multiplex PCR; TCRdb has only the in-frame clones, and not every one. Clone size and the V and J calls come from that table; the DNA yielded D and trimming. The sample lists approximately 200,000 clones, around 85% seen once, with 15% to 20% in the top ten. This clone was seen a few times. Germline CDR1 reads LGHNA; CDR2 reads YSLEER. The CDR3 is made up of 16 amino acids. Trimming left V 0 bases short and J 4 bases short, with 14 bases between. The V call is TRBV4-3, the J call TRBJ2-3, with TRBD2 as a possible D gene (6 bases). Material for sequencing was peripheral blood. This receptor was taken from a person aged 70 to 80 with COVID-19, enrolled during active disease. Written as DNA, the CDR3 is TGCGCCAGCAGCCAAGATCCGGCTAGCGATGCAGATACGCAGTATTTT. Translation gives CASSQDPASDADTQYF.